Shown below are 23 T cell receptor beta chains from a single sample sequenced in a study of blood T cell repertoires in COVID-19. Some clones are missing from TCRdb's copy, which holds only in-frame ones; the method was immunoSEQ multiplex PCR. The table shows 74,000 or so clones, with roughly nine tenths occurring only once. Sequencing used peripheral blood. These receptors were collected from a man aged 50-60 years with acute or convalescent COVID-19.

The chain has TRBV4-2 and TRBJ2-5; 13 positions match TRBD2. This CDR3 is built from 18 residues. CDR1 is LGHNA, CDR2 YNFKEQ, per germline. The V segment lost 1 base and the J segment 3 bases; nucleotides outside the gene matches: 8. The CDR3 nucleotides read TGTGCCAGCAGCCAAGCACTAGCGGGAGGGCGGGTTGAAGAGACCCAGTACTTC. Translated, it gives CASSQALAGGRVEETQYF.

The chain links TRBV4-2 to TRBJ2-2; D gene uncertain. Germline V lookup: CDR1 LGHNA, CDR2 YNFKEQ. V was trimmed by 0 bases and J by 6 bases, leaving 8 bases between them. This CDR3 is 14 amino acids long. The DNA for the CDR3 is TGTGCCAGCAGCCAAGATTTGGAGCCCGGGGAGCTGTTTTTT. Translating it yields CASSQDLEPGELFF.

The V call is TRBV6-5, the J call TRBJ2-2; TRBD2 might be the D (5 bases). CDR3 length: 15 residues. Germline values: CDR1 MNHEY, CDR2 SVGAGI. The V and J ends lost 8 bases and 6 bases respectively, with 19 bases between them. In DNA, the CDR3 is TGTGCCAGCGTACTGGCGAGGTTCGGGGCCGGGGAGCTGTTTTTT. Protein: CASVLARFGAGELFF.

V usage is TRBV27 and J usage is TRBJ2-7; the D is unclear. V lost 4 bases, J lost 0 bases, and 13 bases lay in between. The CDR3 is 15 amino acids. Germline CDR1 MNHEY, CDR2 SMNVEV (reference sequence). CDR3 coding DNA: TGTGCCAGCAGTTCGGTTTTGCAGGACTCCTACGAGCAGTACTTC. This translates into CASSSVLQDSYEQYF.

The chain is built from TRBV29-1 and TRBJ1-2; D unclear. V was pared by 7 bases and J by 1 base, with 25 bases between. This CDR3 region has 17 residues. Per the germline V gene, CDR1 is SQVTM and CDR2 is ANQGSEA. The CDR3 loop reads CSAQFRGPLFLNYGYTF. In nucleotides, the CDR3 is TGCAGCGCCCAGTTTCGAGGGCCCCTTTTCCTTAACTATGGCTACACCTTC.

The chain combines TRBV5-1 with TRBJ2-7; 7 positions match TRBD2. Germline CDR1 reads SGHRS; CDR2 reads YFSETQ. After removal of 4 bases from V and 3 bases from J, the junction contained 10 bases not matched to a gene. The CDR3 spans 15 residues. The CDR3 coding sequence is TGCGCCAGCAGCGAGGGAGGGGCAGGTAACTACGAGCAGTACGTC. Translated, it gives CASSEGGAGNYEQYV.

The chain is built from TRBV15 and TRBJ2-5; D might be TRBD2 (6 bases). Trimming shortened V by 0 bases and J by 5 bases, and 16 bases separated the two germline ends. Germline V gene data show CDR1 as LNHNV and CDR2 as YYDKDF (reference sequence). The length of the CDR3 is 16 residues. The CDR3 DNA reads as TGTGCCACCAGCAGAGATATTCCCATAGGGAGGGAGACCCAGTACTTC. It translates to CATSRDIPIGRETQYF.

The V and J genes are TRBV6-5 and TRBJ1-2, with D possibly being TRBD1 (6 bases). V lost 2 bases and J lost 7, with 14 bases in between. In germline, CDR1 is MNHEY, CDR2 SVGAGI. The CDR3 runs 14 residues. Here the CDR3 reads CASSYDRTQGGYTF. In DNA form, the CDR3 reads TGTGCCAGCAGTTACGACCGAACACAGGGTGGCTACACCTTC.

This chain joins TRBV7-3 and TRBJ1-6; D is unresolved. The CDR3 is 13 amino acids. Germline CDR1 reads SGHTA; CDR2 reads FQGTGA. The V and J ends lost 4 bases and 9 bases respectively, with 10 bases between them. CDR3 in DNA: TGTGCCAGCAGCTCCCGTATCGGTTCACCCCTCCACTTT. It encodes CASSSRIGSPLHF.

The CDR3 nucleotides are TGTGCCAGCAGCCAAGAAACGGGAGTTACTTACGAGCAGTACTTC. It translates to CASSQETGVTYEQYF. The chain couples TRBV3-1 (or the pseudogene TRBV3-2) to TRBJ2-7; TRBD2 might be the D (6 bases). Germline assignment: CDR1 LGHDT and CDR2 YNNKEL (reference sequence). V gave up 0 bases and J gave up 4 bases, with 13 bases separating them. The CDR3 length is 15 residues.

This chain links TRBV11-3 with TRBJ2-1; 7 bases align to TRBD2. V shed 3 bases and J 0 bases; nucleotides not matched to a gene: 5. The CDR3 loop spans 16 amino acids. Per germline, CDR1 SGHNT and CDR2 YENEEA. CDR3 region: CASSFQGGSSYNEQFF. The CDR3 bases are TGTGCCAGCAGCTTCCAGGGCGGGAGCTCCTACAATGAGCAGTTCTTC.

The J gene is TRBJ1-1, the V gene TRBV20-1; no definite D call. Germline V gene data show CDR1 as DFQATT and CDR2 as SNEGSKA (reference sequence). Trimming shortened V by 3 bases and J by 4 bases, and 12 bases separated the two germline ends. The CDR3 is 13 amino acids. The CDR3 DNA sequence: TGCAGTGCTAGTCCAGGCTGGGTCACTGAAGCTTTCTTT. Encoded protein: CSASPGWVTEAFF.

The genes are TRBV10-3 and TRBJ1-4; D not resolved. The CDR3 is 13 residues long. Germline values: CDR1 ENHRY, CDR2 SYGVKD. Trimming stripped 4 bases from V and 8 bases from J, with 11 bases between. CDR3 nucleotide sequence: TGTGCCATCAGTGTGGAGGGTGGGGAAAAACTGTTTTTT. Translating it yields CAISVEGGEKLFF.

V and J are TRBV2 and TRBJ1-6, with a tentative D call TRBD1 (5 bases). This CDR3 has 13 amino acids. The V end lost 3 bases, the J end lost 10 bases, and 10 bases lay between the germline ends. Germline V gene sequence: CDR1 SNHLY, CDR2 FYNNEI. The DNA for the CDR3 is TGTGCCAGCAGTGACACTGACAGCTCACCCCTCCACTTT. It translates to CASSDTDSSPLHF.

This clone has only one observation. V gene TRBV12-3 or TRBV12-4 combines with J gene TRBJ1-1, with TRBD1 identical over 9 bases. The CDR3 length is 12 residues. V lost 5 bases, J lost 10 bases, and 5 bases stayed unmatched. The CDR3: CASSLQGAGAFF. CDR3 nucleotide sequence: TGTGCCAGCAGTCTACAGGGGGCAGGAGCTTTCTTT.

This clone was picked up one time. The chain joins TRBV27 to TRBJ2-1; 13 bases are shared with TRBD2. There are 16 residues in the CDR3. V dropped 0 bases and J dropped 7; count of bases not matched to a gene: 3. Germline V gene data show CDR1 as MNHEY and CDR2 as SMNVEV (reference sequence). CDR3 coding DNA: TGTGCCAGCAGTTTATCGGGGACTAGCGGGACGAATGAGCAGTTCTTC. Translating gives CASSLSGTSGTNEQFF.

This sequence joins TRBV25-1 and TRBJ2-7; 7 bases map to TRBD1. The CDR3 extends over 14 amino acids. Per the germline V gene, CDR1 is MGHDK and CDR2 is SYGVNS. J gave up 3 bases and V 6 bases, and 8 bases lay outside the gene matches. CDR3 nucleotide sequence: TGTGCCAGCAGCTCAGGGGGACCCCACTACGAGCAGTACGTC. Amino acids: CASSSGGPHYEQYV.

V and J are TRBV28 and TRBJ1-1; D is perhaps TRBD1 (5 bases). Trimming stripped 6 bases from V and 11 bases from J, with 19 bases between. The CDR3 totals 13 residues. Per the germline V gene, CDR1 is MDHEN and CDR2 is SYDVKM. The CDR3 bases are TGTGCCAGCAGCTATAGGGTCAGGGCCGAGGCTTTCTTT. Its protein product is CASSYRVRAEAFF.

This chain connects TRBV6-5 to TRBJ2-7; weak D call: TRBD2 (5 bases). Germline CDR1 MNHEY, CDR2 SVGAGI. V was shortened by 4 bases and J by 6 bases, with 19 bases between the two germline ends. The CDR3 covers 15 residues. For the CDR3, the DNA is TGTGCCAGCAGTTCGTTTGGACTCCGAAACGGCGAGCAGTACTTC. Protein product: CASSSFGLRNGEQYF.

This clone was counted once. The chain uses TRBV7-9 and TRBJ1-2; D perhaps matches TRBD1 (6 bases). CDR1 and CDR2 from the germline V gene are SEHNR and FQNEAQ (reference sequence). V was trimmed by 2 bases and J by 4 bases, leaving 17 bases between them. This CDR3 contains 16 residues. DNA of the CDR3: TGTGCCAGCAGCTTAAGGGCGGCAGGGGATATCTATGGCTACACCTTC. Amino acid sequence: CASSLRAAGDIYGYTF. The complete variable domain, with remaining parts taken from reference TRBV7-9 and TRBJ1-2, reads DTGVSQNPRHKITKRGQNVTFRCDPISEHNRLYWYRQTLGQGPEFLTYFQNEAQLEKSRLLSDRFSAERPKGSFSTLEIQRTEQGDSAMYLCASSLRAAGDIYGYTFGSGTRLTVV.

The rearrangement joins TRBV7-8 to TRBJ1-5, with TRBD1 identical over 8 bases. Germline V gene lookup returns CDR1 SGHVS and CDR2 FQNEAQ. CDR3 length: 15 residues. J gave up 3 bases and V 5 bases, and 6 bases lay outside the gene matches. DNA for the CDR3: TGTGCCAGCAGCGACAGGACAGGGATCAATCAGCCCCAGCATTTT. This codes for CASSDRTGINQPQHF.

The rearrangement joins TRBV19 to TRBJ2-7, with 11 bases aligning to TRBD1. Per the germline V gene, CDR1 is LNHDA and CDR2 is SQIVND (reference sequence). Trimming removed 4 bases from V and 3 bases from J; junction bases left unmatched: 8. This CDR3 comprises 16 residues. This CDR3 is CASSKDPGTGGYEQYF. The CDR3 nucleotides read TGTGCCAGTAGTAAAGACCCCGGGACAGGGGGCTACGAGCAGTACTTC.

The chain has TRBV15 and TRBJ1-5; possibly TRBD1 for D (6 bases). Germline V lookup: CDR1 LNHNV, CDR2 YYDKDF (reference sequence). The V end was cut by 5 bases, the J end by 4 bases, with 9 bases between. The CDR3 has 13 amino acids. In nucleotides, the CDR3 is TGTGCCACCAGCGAAACAGGGAATCAGCCCCAGCATTTT. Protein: CATSETGNQPQHF.